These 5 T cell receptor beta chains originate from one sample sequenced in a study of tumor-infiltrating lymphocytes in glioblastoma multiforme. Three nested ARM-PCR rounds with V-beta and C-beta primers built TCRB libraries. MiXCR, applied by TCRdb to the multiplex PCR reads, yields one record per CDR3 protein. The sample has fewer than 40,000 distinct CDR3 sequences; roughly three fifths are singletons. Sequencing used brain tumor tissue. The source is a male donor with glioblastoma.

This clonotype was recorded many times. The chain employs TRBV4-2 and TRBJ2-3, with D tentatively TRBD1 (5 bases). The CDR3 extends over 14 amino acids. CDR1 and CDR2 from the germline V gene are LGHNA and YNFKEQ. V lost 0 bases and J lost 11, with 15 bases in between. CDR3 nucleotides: TGTGCCAGCAGCCAAGATCTAGGGGTAGCTCGGCAGTATTTT. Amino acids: CASSQDLGVARQYF.

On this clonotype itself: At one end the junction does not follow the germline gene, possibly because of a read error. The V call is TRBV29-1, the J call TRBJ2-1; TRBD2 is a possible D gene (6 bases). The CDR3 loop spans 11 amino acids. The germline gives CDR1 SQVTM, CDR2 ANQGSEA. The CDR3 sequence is CGVAGRQWWFF. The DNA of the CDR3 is TGCGGCGTTGCGGGACGACAGTGGTGGTTCTTC.

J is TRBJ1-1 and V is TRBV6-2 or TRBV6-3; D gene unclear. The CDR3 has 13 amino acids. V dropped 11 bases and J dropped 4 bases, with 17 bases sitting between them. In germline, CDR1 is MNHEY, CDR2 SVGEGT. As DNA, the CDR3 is TGTGCCGTTCAAATGGACGGAAGCACTGAAGCTTTCTTT. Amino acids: CAVQMDGSTEAFF.

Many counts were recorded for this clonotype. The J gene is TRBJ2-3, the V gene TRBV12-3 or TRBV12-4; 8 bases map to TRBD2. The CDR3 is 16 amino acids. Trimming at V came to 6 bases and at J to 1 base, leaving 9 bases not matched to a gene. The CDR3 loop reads CASSRNAGGRTDTQYF. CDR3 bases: TGTGCCAGCAGCCGCAACGCGGGAGGTCGCACAGATACGCAGTATTTT.

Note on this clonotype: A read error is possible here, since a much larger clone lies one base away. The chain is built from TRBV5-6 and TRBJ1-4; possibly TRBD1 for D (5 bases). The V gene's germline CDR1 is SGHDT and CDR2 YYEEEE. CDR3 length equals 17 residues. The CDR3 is CASSLVHAWDGGEKLSF. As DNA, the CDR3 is TGTGCCAGCAGCTTGGTCCATGCATGGGATGGAGGGGAAAAACTGTCTTTT.